This T cell receptor beta chain derives from a study of shared clonotypes between healthy human individuals. Authors' processing steps: Junction-only sequences without quality scores were provided by ImmunoSEQ, so filtering was different. The repertoire was sequenced with immunoSEQ multiplex PCR; TCRdb's copy has only in-frame clones and lacks some. The V and J calls and clone size come from that table; D and trimming were worked out from the DNA. Of approximately 1.5 million clones listed, nearly 99% are singletons. In this sample, this clone turned up once. CDR1 is SGHRS and CDR2 is YFSETQ in the germline V gene. This CDR3 spans 15 amino acids. The J segment lost 2 bases and the V segment lost 5 bases, leaving 8 bases of the junction unmatched. Donors were Caucasian adults residing in Nashville, Tennessee, USA.

The chain is built from TRBV5-1 and TRBJ1-1; TRBD1 matches at 8 bases. The TCR originated in a man aged 25 to 40 in good health. Sequenced material: naive CD4+ T cells sorted from blood. Subset: CD45RA+ positively selected. CDR3 nucleotide sequence: TGCGCCAGCAGTTTTCCGGACAGGGCCAACACTGAAGCTTTCTTT. Protein product: CASSFPDRANTEAFF.